This T cell receptor beta chain was sequenced during a study of blood T cells in healthy people across ages. The second PCR ran roughly 6 to 11 cycles with a sample-barcoded 5' primer and J-beta primers. TCRdb analysed the 5' RACE reads with MiXCR anew, one entry per CDR3 protein. The sample lists 650,000 to 1,000,000 distinct CDR3 sequences; around half were seen once. The germline CDR1 and CDR2 sequences are SQVTM and ANQGSEA. Unmatched junction bases numbered 6, after V lost 7 bases and J lost 3 bases. This CDR3 comprises 13 residues. Sequences were obtained from blood. The rearrangement joins TRBV29-1 to TRBJ2-5; TRBD1 matches at 9 bases. The sequence was collected from a man older than 75 in good health. This chain's CDR3 is CSGGGQGEETQYF. CDR3 nucleotide sequence: TGCAGCGGTGGGGGACAGGGAGAAGAGACCCAGTACTTC.